This T cell receptor (beta chain) comes out of a study of T cells in Graves' hyperthyroidism and ophthalmopathy. Stable disease denoted Graves' hyperthyroidism without ophthalmopathy progression within 18 months. Hyperthyroidism was newly diagnosed in patients aged 18 to 65 (duration under 2 months). Study-level points and caveats: Most thyroid clonotypes with frequency above 0.001 were detected in blood.

The CDR3 spans 17 residues. From germline, CDR1 is SGHRS and CDR2 YFSETQ. V was clipped by 1 base and J by 6 bases, with 21 bases between them. Amplification targeted TCR beta CDR3 regions from RNA transcripts. The HTBI set primed first-round TCR CDR3 RT-PCR. From the multiplex PCR reads, TCRdb called clonotypes with MiXCR, one entry per CDR3 protein. Here the sample spans hundreds of thousands of distinct CDR3 sequences, about 14% being singletons. Regarding this clonotype: What it binds is unknown.

V and J are TRBV5-1 and TRBJ2-3; D might be TRBD2 (6 bases). The clonotype was recovered from a woman aged 18-30 years with Graves' hyperthyroidism. Specimen: blood. CDR3 residues: CASSLWGVSRLADTQYF. The CDR3, as DNA: TGCGCCAGCAGCTTGTGGGGGGTTTCGAGGCTGGCGGATACGCAGTATTTT. The entire variable domain, with the rest obtained from reference TRBV5-1 and TRBJ2-3, is as follows: KAGVTQTPRYLIKTRGQQVTLSCSPISGHRSVSWYQQTPGQGLQFLFEYFSETQRNKGNFPGRFSGRQFSNSRSEMNVSTLELGDSALYLCASSLWGVSRLADTQYFGPGTRLTVL.